This T cell receptor beta chain was sequenced for a study of T cells after yellow fever vaccination. General study results and limits: The appearance of a small share of clonotypes in both CD4 and CD8 compartments was observed. At 95% to 97% for CD4 and just over 85% for CD8, most primary-vaccination clones showed up again after the booster.

Template-switching 5'RACE yielded the TCR cDNA; a universal primer site and UMIs were added in the process. One entry per CDR3 protein, called by TCRdb with MiXCR from the 5' RACE reads. The sample yields 500,000 to 650,000 distinct CDR3 sequences, 9% to 15% seen once. Turning to this clonotype: Its antigen is unknown.

This CDR3 contains 14 residues. The germline V gene has CDR1 MNHNS and CDR2 SASEGT. The V and J ends lost 6 bases and 1 base respectively, with 12 bases between them. The specimen was PBMCs, collected on the day of the yellow fever booster vaccination. The chain combines TRBV6-1 with TRBJ2-5; D is ambiguous. The TCR comes from a man aged 25 to 40 who received the YFV17D yellow fever vaccine. CDR3 nucleotides: TGTGCCAGCAGCAGATCCAAGGGCCAAGAGACCCAGTACTTC. Translating gives CASSRSKGQETQYF.